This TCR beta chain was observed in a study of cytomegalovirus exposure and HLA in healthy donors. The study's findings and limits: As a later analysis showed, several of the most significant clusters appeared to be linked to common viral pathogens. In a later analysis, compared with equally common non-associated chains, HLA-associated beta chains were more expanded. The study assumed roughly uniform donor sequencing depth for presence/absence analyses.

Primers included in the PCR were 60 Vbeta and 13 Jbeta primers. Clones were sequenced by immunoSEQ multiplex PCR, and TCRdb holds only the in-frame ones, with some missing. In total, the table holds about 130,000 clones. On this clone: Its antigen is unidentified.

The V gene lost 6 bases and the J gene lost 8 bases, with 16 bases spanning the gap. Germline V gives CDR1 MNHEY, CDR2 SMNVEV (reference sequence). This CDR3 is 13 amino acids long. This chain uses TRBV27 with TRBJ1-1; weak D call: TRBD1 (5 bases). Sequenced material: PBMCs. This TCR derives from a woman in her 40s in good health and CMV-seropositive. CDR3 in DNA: TGTGCCAGCAGACCAACAGGACCCGGAGAAGCTTTCTTT. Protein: CASRPTGPGEAFF.